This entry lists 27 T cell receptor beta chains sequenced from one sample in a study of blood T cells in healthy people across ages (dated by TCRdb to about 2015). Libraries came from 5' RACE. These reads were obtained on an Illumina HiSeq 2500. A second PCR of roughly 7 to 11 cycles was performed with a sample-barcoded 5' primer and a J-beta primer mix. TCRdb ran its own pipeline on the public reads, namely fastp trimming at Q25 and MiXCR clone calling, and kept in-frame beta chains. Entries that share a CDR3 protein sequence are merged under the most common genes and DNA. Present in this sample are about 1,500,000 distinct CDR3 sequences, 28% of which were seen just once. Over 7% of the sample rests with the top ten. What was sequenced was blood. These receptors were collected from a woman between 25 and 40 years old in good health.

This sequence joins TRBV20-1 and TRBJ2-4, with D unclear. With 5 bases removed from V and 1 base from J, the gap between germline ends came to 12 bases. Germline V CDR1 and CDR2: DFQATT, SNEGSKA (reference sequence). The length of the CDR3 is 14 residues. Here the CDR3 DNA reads TGCAGTGCTGAGTCGCCGTCGGCCAAAAACATTCAGTACTTC. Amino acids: CSAESPSAKNIQYF.

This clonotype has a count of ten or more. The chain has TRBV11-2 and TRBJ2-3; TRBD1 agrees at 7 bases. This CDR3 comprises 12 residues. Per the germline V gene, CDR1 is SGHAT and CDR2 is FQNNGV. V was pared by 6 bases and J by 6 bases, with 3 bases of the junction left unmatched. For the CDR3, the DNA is TGTGCCAGCAGGTTACAGGGGGATACGCAGTATTTT. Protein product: CASRLQGDTQYF.

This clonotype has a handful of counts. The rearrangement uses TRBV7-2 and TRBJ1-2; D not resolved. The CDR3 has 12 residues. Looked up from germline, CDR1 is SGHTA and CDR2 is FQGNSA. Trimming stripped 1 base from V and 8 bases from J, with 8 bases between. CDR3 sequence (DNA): TGTGCCAGCAGCTTAGAACGACGGGGCTACACCTTC. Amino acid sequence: CASSLERRGYTF.

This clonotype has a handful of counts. The CDR3 DNA is TGTGCCAGCAGCCCACCATCGGACAGCAAAAACATTCAGTACTTC. As protein: CASSPPSDSKNIQYF. The J gene is TRBJ2-4, the V gene TRBV7-9; tentative D call: TRBD1 (6 bases). The germline V and J ends were trimmed by 5 bases and 3 bases, with 14 bases remaining between them. This CDR3 contains 15 residues. The germline V gene encodes CDR1 SEHNR and CDR2 FQNEAQ (reference sequence).

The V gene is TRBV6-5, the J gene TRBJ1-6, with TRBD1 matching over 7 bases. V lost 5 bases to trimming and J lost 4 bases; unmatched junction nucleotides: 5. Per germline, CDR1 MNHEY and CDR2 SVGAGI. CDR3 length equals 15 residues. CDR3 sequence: CASSHRTGYNSPLHF. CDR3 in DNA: TGTGCCAGCAGTCACCGGACAGGTTATAATTCACCCCTCCACTTT.

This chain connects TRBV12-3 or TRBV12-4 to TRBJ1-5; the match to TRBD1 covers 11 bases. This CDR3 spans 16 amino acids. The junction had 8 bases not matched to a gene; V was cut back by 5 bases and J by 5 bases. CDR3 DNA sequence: TGTGCCAGCAGTCCAGGGACAGGGGGGGGAGATCAGCCCCAGCATTTT. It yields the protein CASSPGTGGGDQPQHF.

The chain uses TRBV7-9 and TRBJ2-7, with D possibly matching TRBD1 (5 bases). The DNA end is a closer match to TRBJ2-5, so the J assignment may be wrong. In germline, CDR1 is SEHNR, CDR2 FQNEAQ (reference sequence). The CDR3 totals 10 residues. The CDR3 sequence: CASGAETQYF. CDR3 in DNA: TGTGCCAGCGGGGCAGAGACCCAGTACTTC.

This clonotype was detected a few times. The CDR3 nucleotides read TGTGCCAGCAGCTTACCAGAAAAAGAGACCCAGTACTTC. Amino acids: CASSLPEKETQYF. The chain is built from TRBV7-9 and TRBJ2-5, with D hard to call. Trimming took 2 bases from V and 3 from J, leaving 7 bases between them. This CDR3 spans 13 amino acids. CDR1 is SEHNR and CDR2 is FQNEAQ in the germline V gene (reference sequence).

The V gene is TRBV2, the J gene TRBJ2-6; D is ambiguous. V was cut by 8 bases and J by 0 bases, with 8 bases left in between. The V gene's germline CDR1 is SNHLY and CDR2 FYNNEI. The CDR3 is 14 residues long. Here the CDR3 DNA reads TGTGCCAGCCGGGCCAACTCTGGGGCCAACGTCCTGACTTTC. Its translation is CASRANSGANVLTF.

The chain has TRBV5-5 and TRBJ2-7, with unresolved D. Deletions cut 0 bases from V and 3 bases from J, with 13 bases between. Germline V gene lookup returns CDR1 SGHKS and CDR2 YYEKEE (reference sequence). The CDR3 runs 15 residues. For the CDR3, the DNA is TGTGCCAGCAGCTTGGGAGGATCCGCGGACTACGAGCAGTACTTC. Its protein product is CASSLGGSADYEQYF. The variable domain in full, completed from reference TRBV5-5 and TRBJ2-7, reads DAGVTQSPTHLIKTRGQQVTLRCSPISGHKSVSWYQQVLGQGPQFIFQYYEKEERGRGNFPDRFSARQFPNYSSELNVNALLLGDSALYLCASSLGGSADYEQYFGPGTRLTVT.

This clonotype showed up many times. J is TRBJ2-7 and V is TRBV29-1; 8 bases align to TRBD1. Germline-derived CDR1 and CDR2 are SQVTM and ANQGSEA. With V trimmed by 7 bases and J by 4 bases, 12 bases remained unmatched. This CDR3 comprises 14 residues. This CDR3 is CSAAPGTGGYEQYF. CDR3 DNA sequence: TGCAGCGCCGCGCCCGGGACAGGAGGATACGAGCAGTACTTC.

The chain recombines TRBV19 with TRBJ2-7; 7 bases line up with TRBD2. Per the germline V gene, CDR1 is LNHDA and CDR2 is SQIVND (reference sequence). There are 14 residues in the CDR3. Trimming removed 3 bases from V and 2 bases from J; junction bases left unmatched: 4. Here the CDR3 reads CASSIERGAYEQYF. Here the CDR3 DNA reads TGTGCCAGTAGTATCGAGCGGGGTGCCTACGAGCAGTACTTC.

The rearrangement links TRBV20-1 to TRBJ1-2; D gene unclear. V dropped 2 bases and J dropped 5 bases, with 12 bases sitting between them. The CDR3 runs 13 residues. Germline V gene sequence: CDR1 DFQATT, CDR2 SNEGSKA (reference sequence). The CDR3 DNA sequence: TGCAGTGCTAGACCCACCATTCCGTATGGCTACACCTTC. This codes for CSARPTIPYGYTF.

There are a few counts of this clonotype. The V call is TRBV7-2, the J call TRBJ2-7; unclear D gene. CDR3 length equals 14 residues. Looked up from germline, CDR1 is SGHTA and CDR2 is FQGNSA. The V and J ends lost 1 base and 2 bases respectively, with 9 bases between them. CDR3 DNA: TGTGCCAGCAGCTTAGGGTTCGGAGCCTACGAGCAGTACTTC. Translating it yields CASSLGFGAYEQYF.

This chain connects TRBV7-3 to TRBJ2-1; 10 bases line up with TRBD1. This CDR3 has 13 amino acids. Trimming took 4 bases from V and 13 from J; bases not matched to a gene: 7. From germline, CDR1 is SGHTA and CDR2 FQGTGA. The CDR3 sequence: CASSSGQGEYQFF. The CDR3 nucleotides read TGTGCCAGCAGCTCCGGACAGGGGGAATATCAGTTCTTC.

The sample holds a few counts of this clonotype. In DNA, the CDR3 is TGTGCCAGCAGCTTGACTAGCGGGCACAATGAGCAGTACTTC. Amino acid sequence: CASSLTSGHNEQYF. V is TRBV5-6 and J is TRBJ2-5, with TRBD2 matching 9 bases. The germline CDR1 and CDR2 sequences are SGHDT and YYEEEE. The V and J ends lost 1 base and 11 bases, in that order; junction bases with no gene match: 9. This CDR3 is built from 14 residues.

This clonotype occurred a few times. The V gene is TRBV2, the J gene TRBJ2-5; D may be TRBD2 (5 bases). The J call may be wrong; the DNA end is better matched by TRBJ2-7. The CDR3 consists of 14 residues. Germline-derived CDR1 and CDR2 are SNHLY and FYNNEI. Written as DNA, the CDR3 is TGTGCCAGCAGGAGGGAACAAAGGGCCCACGAGCAGTACTTC. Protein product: CASRREQRAHEQYF.

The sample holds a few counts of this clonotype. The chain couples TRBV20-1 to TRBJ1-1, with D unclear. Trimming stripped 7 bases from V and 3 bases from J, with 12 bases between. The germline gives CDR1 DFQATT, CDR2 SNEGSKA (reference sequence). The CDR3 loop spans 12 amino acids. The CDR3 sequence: CSVRHSDTEAFF. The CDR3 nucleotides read TGCAGTGTTCGCCACTCGGACACTGAAGCTTTCTTT.

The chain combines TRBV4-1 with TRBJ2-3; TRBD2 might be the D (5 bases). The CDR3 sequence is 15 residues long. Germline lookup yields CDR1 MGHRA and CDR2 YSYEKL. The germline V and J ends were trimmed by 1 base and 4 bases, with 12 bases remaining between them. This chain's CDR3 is CASSQVGVAADTQYF. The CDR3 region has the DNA TGCGCCAGCAGCCAAGTCGGGGTAGCAGCAGATACGCAGTATTTT.

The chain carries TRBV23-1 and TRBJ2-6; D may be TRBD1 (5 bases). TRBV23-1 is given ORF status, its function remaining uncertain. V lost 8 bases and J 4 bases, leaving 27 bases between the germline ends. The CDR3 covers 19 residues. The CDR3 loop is CASLIPTATLKLGANVLTF. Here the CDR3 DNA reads TGCGCCAGCTTAATTCCGACAGCTACCCTAAAACTAGGGGCCAACGTCCTGACTTTC.

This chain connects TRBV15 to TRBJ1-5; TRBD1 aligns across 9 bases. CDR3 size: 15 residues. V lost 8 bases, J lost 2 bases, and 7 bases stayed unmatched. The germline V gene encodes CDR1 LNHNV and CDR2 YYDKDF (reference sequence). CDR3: CATRGQGEGNQPQHF. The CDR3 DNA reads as TGTGCCACCCGGGGACAGGGCGAAGGCAATCAGCCCCAGCATTTT.

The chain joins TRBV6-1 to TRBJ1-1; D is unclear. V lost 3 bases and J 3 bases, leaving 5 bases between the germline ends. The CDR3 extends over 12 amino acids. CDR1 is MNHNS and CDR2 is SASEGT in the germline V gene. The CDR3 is CASSEGYTEAFF. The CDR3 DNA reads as TGTGCCAGCAGTGAGGGGTACACTGAAGCTTTCTTT.

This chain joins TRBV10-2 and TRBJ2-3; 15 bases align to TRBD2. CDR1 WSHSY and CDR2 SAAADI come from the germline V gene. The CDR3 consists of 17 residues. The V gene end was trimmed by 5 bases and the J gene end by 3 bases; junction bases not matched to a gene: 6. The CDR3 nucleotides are TGCGCCAGCAGTTCAGCCGGGACTAGCGGGGGGACAGATACGCAGTATTTT. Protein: CASSSAGTSGGTDTQYF.

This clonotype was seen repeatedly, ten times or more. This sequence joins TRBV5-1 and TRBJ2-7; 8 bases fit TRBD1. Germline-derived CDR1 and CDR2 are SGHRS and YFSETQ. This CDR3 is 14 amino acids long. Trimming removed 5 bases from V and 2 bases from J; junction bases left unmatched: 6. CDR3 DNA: TGCGCCAGCAGTCTACAGGGGGGCACCTACGAGCAGTACTTC. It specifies CASSLQGGTYEQYF.

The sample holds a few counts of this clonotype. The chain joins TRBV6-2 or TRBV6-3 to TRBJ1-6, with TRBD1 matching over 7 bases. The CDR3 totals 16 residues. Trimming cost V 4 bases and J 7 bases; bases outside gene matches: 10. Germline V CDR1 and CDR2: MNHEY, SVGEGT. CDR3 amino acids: CASSLGTGQNNSPLHF. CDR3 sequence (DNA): TGTGCCAGCAGTTTGGGGACGGGACAGAACAATTCACCCCTCCACTTT.

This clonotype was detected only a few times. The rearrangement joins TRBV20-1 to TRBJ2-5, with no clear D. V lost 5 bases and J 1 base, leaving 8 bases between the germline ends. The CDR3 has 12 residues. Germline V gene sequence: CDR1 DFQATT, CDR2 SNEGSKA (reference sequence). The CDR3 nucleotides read TGCAGTGCTCAGGAGACCCAAGAGACCCAGTACTTC. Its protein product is CSAQETQETQYF.

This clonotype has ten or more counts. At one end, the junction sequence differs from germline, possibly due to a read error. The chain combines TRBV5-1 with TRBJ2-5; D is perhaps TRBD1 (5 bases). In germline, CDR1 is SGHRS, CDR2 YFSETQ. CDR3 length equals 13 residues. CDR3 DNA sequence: TGTGCCAGCAGCTTAGTGCAGGGAGAGACCCAGTACTTC. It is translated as CASSLVQGETQYF.